This TCR beta chain appears in the sequencing data of a study of T cell changes during pregnancy in multiple sclerosis. CDR3 length: 18 residues. Germline V gives CDR1 KGHSH, CDR2 LQKENI. Deletions cut 8 bases from V and 4 bases from J, with 29 bases between. Sequenced by immunoSEQ multiplex PCR; TCRdb stores in-frame clones only, minus some. This table has 56,000 or so clones, around nine tenths appearing once. The sample here was peripheral blood, taken in the first trimester of pregnancy. This chain uses TRBV18 with TRBJ1-1, with a possible D match to TRBD1 (5 bases). The receptor was isolated from a female donor in good health, enrolled as a control in a pregnancy study. The CDR3 loop reads CASHPTGTTPGRGTEAFF. As DNA, the CDR3 is TGTGCCAGCCACCCGACCGGGACTACCCCCGGGAGGGGCACTGAAGCTTTCTTT.